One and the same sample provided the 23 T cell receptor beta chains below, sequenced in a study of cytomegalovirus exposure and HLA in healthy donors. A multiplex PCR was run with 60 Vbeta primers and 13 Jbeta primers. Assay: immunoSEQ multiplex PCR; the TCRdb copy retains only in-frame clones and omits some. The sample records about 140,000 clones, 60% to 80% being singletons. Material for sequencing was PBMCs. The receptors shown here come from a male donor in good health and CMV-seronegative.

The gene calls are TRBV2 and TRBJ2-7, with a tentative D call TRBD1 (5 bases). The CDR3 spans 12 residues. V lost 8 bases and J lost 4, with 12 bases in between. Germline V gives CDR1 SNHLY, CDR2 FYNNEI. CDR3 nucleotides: TGTGCCAGCTCACTACAGGCGTACGAGCAGTACTTC. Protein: CASSLQAYEQYF.

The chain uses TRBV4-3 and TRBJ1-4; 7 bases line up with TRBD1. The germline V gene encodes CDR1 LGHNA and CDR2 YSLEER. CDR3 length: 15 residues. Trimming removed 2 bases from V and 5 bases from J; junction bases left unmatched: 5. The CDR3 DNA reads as TGCGCCAGCAGCCAACCGGGACAGCGAAATGAAAAACTGTTTTTT. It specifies CASSQPGQRNEKLFF.

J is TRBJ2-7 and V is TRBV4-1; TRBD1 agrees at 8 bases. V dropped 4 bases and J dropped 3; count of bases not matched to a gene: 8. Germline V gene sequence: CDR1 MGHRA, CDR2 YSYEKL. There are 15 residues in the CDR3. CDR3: CASSPRTGTFYEQYF. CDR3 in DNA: TGCGCCAGCAGCCCTCGGACAGGGACTTTCTACGAGCAGTACTTC.

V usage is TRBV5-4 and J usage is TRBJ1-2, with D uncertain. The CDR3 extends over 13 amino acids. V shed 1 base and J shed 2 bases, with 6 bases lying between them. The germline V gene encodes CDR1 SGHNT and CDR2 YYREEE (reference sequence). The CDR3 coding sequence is TGTGCCAGCAGCTTGCGAGGGAACTATGGCTACACCTTC. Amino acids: CASSLRGNYGYTF. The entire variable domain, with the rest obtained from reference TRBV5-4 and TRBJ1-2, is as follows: ETGVTQSPTHLIKTRGQQVTLRCSSQSGHNTVSWYQQALGQGPQFIFQYYREEENGRGNFPPRFSGLQFPNYSSELNVNALELDDSALYLCASSLRGNYGYTFGSGTRLTVV.

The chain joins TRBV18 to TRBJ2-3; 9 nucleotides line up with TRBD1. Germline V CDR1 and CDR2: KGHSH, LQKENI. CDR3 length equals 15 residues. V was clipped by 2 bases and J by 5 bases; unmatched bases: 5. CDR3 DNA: TGTGCCAGCTCACCAACCGGACAGGGGATAGATACGCAGTATTTT. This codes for CASSPTGQGIDTQYF.

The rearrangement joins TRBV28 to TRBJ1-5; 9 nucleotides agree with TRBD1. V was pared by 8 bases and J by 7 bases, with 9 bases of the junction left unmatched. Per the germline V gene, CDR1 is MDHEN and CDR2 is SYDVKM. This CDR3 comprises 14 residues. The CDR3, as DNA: TGTGCCAGCGAGACAGGGGGAAGGGGACAGCCCCAGCATTTT. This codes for CASETGGRGQPQHF.

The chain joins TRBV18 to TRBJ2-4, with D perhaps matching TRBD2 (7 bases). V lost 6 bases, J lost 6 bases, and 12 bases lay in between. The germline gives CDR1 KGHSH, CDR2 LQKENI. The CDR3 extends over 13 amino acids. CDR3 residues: CASSSGEGNIQYF. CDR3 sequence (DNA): TGTGCCAGCTCGTCAGGGGAGGGAAACATTCAGTACTTC.

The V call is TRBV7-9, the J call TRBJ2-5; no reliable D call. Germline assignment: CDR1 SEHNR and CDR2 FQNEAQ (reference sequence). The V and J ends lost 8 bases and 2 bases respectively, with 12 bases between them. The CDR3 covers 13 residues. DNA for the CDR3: TGTGCCAGCTCGATAAGTCGGCAAGAGACCCAGTACTTC. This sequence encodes CASSISRQETQYF.

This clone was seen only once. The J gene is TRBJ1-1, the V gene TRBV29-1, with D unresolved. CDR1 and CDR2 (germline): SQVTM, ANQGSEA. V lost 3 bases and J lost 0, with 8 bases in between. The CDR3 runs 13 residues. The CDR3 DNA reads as TGCAGCGTTGAGAGGGTCATGAACACTGAAGCTTTCTTT. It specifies CSVERVMNTEAFF.

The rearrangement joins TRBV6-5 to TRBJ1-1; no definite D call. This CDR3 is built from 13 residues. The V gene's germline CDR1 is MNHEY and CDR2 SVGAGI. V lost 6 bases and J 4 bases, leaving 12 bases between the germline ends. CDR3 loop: CASSRAGSTEAFF. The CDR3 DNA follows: TGTGCCAGCAGCCGGGCGGGGAGCACTGAAGCTTTCTTT.

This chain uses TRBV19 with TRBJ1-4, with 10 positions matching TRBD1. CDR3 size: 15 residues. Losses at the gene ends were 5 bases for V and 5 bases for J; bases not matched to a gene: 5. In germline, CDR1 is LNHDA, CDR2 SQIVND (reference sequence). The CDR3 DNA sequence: TGTGCCAGTAGTCCCCGACAGGGGGCGAATGAAAAACTGTTTTTT. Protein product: CASSPRQGANEKLFF.

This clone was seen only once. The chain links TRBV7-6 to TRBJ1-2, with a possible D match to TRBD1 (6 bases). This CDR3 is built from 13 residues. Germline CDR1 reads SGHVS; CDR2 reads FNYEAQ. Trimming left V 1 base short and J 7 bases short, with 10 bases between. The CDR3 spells CASSLEGGFGYTF. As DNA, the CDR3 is TGTGCCAGCAGCTTAGAGGGGGGGTTTGGCTACACCTTC.

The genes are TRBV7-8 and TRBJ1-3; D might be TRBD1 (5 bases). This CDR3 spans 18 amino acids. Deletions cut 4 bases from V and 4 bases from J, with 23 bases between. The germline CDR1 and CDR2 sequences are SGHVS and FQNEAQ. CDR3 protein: CASSSNTPFGGGGNTIYF. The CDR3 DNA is TGTGCCAGCAGCTCCAATACCCCCTTTGGGGGAGGCGGAAACACCATATATTTT.

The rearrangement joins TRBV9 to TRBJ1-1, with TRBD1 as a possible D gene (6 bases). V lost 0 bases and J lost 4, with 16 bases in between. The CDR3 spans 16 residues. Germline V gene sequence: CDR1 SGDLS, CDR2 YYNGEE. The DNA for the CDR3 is TGTGCCAGCAGCGTAGGGGGAGGGGGGGCGTCCACTGAAGCTTTCTTT. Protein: CASSVGGGGASTEAFF.

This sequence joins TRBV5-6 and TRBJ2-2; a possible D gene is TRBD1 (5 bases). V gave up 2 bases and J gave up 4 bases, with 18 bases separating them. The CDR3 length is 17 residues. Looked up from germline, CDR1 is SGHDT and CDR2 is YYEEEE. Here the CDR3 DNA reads TGTGCCAGCAGCTTCCTATCGATCGGACAAGGCACCGGGGAGCTGTTTTTT. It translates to CASSFLSIGQGTGELFF.

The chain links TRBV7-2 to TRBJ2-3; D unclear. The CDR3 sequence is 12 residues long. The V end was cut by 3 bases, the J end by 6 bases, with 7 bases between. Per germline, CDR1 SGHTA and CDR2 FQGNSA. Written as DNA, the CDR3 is TGTGCCAGCAGCTTTACAGCTGATACGCAGTATTTT. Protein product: CASSFTADTQYF.

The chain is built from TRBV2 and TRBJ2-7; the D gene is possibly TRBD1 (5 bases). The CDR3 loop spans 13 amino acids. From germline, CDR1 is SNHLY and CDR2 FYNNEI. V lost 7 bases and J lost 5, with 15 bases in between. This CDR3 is CASNGRVIDEQYF. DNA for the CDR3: TGTGCCAGCAATGGCAGGGTGATCGACGAGCAGTACTTC.

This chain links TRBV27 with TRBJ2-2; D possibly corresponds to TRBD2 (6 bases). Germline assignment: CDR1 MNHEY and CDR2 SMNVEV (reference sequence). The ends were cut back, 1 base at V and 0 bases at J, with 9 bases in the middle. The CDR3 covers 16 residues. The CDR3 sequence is CASSLFGGANTGELFF. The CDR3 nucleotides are TGTGCCAGCAGTTTATTTGGAGGGGCGAACACCGGGGAGCTGTTTTTT.

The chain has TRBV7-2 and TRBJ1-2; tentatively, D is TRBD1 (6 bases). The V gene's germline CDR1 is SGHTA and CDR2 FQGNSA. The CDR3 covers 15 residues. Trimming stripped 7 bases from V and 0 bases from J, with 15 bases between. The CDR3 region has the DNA TGTGCCAGCACCAAGGGGGTAATTCCTAACTATGGCTACACCTTC. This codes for CASTKGVIPNYGYTF.

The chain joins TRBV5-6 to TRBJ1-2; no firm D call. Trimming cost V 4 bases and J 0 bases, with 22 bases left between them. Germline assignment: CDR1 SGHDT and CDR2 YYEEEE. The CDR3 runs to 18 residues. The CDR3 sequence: CASSQRGLKWSANYGYTF. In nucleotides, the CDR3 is TGTGCCAGCAGCCAACGAGGGCTAAAATGGTCAGCTAACTATGGCTACACCTTC.

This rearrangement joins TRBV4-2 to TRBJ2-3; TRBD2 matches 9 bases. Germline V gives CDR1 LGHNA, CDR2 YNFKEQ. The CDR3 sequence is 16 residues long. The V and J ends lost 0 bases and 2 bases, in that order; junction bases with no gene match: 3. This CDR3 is CASSQEAGGYTDTQYF. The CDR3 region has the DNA TGTGCCAGCAGCCAAGAAGCGGGGGGCTACACAGATACGCAGTATTTT.

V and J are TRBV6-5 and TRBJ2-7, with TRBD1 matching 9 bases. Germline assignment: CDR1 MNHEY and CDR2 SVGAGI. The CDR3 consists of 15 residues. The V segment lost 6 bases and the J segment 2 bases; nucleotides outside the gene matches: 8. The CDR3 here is CASRMRGQGPYEQYF. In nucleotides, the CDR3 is TGTGCCAGCAGGATGCGGGGACAGGGACCCTACGAGCAGTACTTC.

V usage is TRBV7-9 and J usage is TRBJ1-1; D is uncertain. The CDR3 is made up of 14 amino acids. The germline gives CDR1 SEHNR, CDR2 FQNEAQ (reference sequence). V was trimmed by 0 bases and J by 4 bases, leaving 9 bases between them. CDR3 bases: TGTGCCAGCAGCTTAGCCCCGGGTTCCACTGAAGCTTTCTTT. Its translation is CASSLAPGSTEAFF.